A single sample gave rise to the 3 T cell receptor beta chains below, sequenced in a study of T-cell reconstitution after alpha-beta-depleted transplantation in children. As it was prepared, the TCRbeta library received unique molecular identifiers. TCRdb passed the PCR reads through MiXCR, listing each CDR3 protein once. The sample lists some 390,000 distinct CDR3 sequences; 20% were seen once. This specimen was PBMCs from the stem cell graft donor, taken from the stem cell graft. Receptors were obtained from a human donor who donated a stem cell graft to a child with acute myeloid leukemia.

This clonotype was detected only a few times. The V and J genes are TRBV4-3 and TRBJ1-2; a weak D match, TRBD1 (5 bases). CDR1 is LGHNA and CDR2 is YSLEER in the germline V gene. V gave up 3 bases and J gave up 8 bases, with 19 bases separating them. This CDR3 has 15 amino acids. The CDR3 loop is CASSHDTGTSRGYTF. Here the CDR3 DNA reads TGCGCCAGCAGCCATGATACCGGGACGTCTCGCGGCTACACCTTC.

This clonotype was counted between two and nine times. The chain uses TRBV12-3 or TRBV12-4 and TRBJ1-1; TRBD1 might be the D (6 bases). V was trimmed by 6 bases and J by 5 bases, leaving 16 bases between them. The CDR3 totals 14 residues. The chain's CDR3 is CASSTQGKGTEAFF. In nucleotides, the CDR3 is TGTGCCAGCAGCACTCAGGGGAAGGGGACTGAAGCTTTCTTT.

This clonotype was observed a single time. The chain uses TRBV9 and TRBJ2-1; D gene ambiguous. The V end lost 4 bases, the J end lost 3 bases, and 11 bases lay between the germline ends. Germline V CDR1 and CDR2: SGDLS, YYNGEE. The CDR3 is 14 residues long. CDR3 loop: CASSPGWGYNEQFF. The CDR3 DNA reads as TGTGCCAGCAGCCCCGGGTGGGGCTACAATGAGCAGTTCTTC.